Listed here are 20 T cell receptor beta chains from one sample, sequenced in a study of molecular identifiers for immune sequencing clone quantification. Each CDR3 protein is one row after TCRdb ran MiXCR on the PCR reads. The table includes just under 650,000 distinct CDR3 sequences, just under 20% detected once. The sample was naive CD8+ T cells from blood, with Jurkat cell RNA spiked in. The subset is: FACS-sorted CD8+CD4-CCR7+CD45RA+ naive T cells. Receptors originate from a human donor in good health. Some libraries in this study had Jurkat cell RNA spiked in.

This clonotype was found many times. V usage is TRBV28 and J usage is TRBJ1-5; TRBD1 aligns across 8 bases. The CDR3 is made up of 13 amino acids. Germline values: CDR1 MDHEN, CDR2 SYDVKM. The trim removed 6 bases at V and 6 bases at J, leaving 4 bases unmatched. CDR3 in DNA: TGTGCCAGCAGGAGACAGGGGTTTCAGCCCCAGCATTTT. Its protein product is CASRRQGFQPQHF. The whole variable domain, remainder taken from reference TRBV28 and TRBJ1-5, is DVKVTQSSRYLVKRTGEKVFLECVQDMDHENMFWYRQDPGLGLRLIYFSYDVKMKEKGDIPEGYSVSREKKERFSLILESASTNQTSMYLCASRRQGFQPQHFGDGTRLSIL.

This clonotype has only a few counts. The gene calls are TRBV25-1 and TRBJ1-6; D gene ambiguous. CDR3 size: 16 residues. Looked up from germline, CDR1 is MGHDK and CDR2 is SYGVNS. V gave up 1 base and J gave up 0 bases, with 7 bases separating them. CDR3 residues: CASSEWDRSYNSPLHF. The CDR3, as DNA: TGTGCCAGCAGTGAATGGGATCGCTCCTATAATTCACCCCTCCACTTT. The full variable domain, its missing parts supplied by reference TRBV25-1 and TRBJ1-6, is EADIYQTPRYLVIGTGKKITLECSQTMGHDKMYWYQQDPGMELHLIHYSYGVNSTEKGDLSSESTVSRIRTEHFPLTLESARPSHTSQYLCASSEWDRSYNSPLHFGNGTRLTVT.

The chain uses TRBV4-1 and TRBJ2-1, with TRBD2 identical over 14 bases. With 3 bases clipped from V and 8 bases from J, the junction kept 18 bases outside the gene matches. This CDR3 is 20 amino acids long. The germline V gene has CDR1 MGHRA and CDR2 YSYEKL. The CDR3 sequence: CASSQLPGQRTSGRTHEQFF. In DNA, the CDR3 is TGCGCCAGCAGCCAGCTTCCGGGACAACGGACTAGCGGGAGGACGCATGAGCAGTTCTTC.

Comments on this clonotype: This sequence may be a read error, since a much larger clone differs from it by one base. The gene calls are TRBV19 and TRBJ1-1, with D unresolved. In germline, CDR1 is LNHDA, CDR2 SQIVND (reference sequence). The CDR3 covers 15 residues. CDR3 DNA: TGTGCCAGTGGTATCGTGAGACGGATGAACACTGAAGCTTTCTTT. Translation gives CASGIVRRMNTEAFF.

This clonotype was seen only a few times. The genes are TRBV11-2 and TRBJ2-7; D is perhaps TRBD1 (5 bases). V was trimmed by 0 bases and J by 1 base, leaving 22 bases between them. This CDR3 contains 19 residues. Germline CDR1 and CDR2: SGHAT and FQNNGV. CDR3 region: CASSLEVGFSSDRSYEQYF. CDR3 bases: TGTGCCAGCAGCTTAGAGGTAGGGTTTAGCTCAGACAGATCCTACGAGCAGTACTTC.

Comments on this clonotype: A much larger clone is a single base away; this may be a read error. This chain connects TRBV5-1 to TRBJ2-7; D is undetermined. The length of the CDR3 is 12 residues. CDR1 and CDR2 from the germline V gene are SGHRS and YFSETQ. CDR3 bases: TGCGTCAGCAGCTTTAACTGGGACGAGCAGTACTTC. Protein sequence: CVSSFNWDEQYF. The variable domain in full, completed from reference TRBV5-1 and TRBJ2-7, reads KAGVTQTPRYLIKTRGQQVTLSCSPISGHRSVSWYQQTPGQGLQFLFEYFSETQRNKGNFPGRFSGRQFSNSRSEMNVSTLELGDSALYLCVSSFNWDEQYFGPGTRLTVT.

A few counts support this clonotype. V and J are TRBV12-3 or TRBV12-4 and TRBJ2-1; 8 bases line up with TRBD2. J lost 8 bases, V lost 6 bases, and 9 bases had no gene match. The CDR3 extends over 14 amino acids. CDR3 DNA: TGTGCCAGCAGGGAGCTAGCGGGTTCGGATGAGCAGTTCTTC. Protein sequence: CASRELAGSDEQFF.

In this sample, this clonotype turned up a few times. The chain uses TRBV7-6 and TRBJ1-2; 7 bases line up with TRBD1. The CDR3 runs 16 residues. V lost 5 bases and J lost 6; bases outside the gene matches: 15. CDR1 is SGHVS and CDR2 is FNYEAQ in the germline V gene. The CDR3 DNA sequence: TGTGCCAGCAGCCCAGGTCCTTACTCAGGGGGGAATGGCTACACCTTC. Translating gives CASSPGPYSGGNGYTF.

Worth noting for this clonotype: A clone one base away is much larger, so this may be a read error. The CDR3 reads CASSFGPNTGERFF. In DNA, the CDR3 is TGTGCCAGCAGCTTCGGACCCAACACCGGGGAGCGGTTTTTT. This rearrangement joins TRBV11-2 to TRBJ2-2, with D possibly being TRBD2 (5 bases). CDR3 size: 14 residues. Germline V gene sequence: CDR1 SGHAT, CDR2 FQNNGV.

This clonotype was detected a few times. This chain links TRBV10-3 with TRBJ2-2, with 8 bases fitting TRBD1. Losses at the gene ends were 6 bases for V and 6 bases for J; bases not matched to a gene: 3. Germline loops: CDR1 ENHRY, CDR2 SYGVKD. CDR3 length equals 13 residues. CDR3 coding DNA: TGTGCCATCAGGACAGGGGAAGCCGGGGAGCTGTTTTTT. Its translation: CAIRTGEAGELFF.

This clonotype was recorded a few times. The chain couples TRBV5-1 to TRBJ2-1; perhaps TRBD1 as D (6 bases). CDR3 length: 16 amino acids. The germline gives CDR1 SGHRS, CDR2 YFSETQ. The V end was cut by 7 bases, the J end by 4 bases, with 21 bases between. In DNA form, the CDR3 reads TGCGCCAGCGCCCCATCTAGGGGGTACCTTTACAATGAGCAGTTCTTC. This sequence encodes CASAPSRGYLYNEQFF.

This clonotype was seen ten or more times. The chain is built from TRBV12-3 or TRBV12-4 and TRBJ1-3; the D is unclear. CDR3 length: 15 amino acids. The V and J ends lost 3 bases and 0 bases respectively, with 9 bases between them. The CDR3 loop is CASSFWGFSGNTIYF. CDR3 nucleotide sequence: TGTGCCAGCAGTTTCTGGGGATTCTCTGGAAACACCATATATTTT.

This clonotype occurred many times. V usage is TRBV5-1 and J usage is TRBJ2-7, with a weak D call TRBD2 (5 bases). CDR3 length: 16 amino acids. The germline gives CDR1 SGHRS, CDR2 YFSETQ. V dropped 1 base and J dropped 3 bases, with 17 bases sitting between them. CDR3 sequence reads: CASSLSPETTYYEQYF. CDR3 nucleotides: TGCGCCAGCAGCTTGTCCCCCGAGACTACTTACTACGAGCAGTACTTC.

A remark on this clonotype: With a much larger clone just one base away, this may be a read error. This sequence joins TRBV7-9 and TRBJ2-5; maybe TRBD2 (5 bases). CDR3 size: 16 residues. Per germline, CDR1 SEHNR and CDR2 FQNEAQ (reference sequence). CDR3 bases: TGTGCTGCAAGGGCTCCTGGAGGATTAAACCAAGAGACCCAGTACTTC. This gives the protein CAARAPGGLNQETQYF. The whole variable domain, filled in from reference TRBV7-9 and TRBJ2-5, reads DTGVSQNPRHKITKRGQNVTFRCDPISEHNRLYWYRQTLGQGPEFLTYFQNEAQLEKSRLLSDRFSAERPKGSFSTLEIQRTEQGDSAMYLCAARAPGGLNQETQYFGPGTRLLVL.

This chain uses TRBV2 with TRBJ2-7, with 10 positions matching TRBD2. CDR3 length equals 17 residues. The germline CDR1 and CDR2 sequences are SNHLY and FYNNEI. With 3 bases clipped from V and 7 bases from J, the junction kept 15 bases outside the gene matches. DNA for the CDR3: TGTGCCAGCAGTGACCTGGCGTTAGCGGGAGGTGCTGGGGAGCAGTACTTC. Protein product: CASSDLALAGGAGEQYF.

Only a few counts were recorded for this clonotype. The V gene is TRBV24-1, the J gene TRBJ2-7; the D is unclear. The CDR3 sequence is 12 residues long. CDR1 and CDR2 (germline): KGHDR, SFDVKD. Deletions cut 3 bases from V and 4 bases from J, with 6 bases between. CDR3 protein: CATSDVGYEQYF. In DNA form, the CDR3 reads TGTGCCACCAGTGATGTAGGGTACGAGCAGTACTTC.

This clonotype was counted ten times or more. The rearrangement links TRBV4-1 to TRBJ1-3; no reliable D call. The CDR3 runs 15 residues. Germline values: CDR1 MGHRA, CDR2 YSYEKL. The germline V and J ends were trimmed by 5 bases and 4 bases, with 15 bases remaining between them. The chain's CDR3 is CASSTPSAPGNTIYF. The CDR3 DNA follows: TGCGCCAGCAGCACACCTTCAGCGCCGGGAAACACCATATATTTT.

At least ten counts were recorded for this clonotype. The chain has TRBV19 and TRBJ1-2, with 9 bases lining up with TRBD1. Germline V gene sequence: CDR1 LNHDA, CDR2 SQIVND (reference sequence). The CDR3 is made up of 12 amino acids. V trimming: 8 bases; J trimming: 8 bases; junction bases outside the gene matches: 6. Written as DNA, the CDR3 is TGTGCCAGTCGGACAGGGGACAACGGCTACACCTTC. It encodes CASRTGDNGYTF.

In this sample, this clonotype turned up many times. This rearrangement joins TRBV4-1 to TRBJ2-7, with 8 bases identical to TRBD2. Germline assignment: CDR1 MGHRA and CDR2 YSYEKL. V dropped 0 bases and J dropped 2; count of bases not matched to a gene: 3. This CDR3 region has 15 residues. CDR3 region: CASSQEWREAYEQYF. The CDR3, as DNA: TGCGCCAGCAGCCAAGAGTGGCGGGAGGCCTACGAGCAGTACTTC.

This clonotype was seen only a few times. The chain carries TRBV4-3 and TRBJ2-4; TRBD2 agrees at 8 bases. This CDR3 region has 23 residues. Germline CDR1 reads LGHNA; CDR2 reads YSLEER. Germline trimming cut 0 bases from V and 0 bases from J; bases unmatched to any gene: 22. The CDR3 region is CASSQDRGVGLADYRLAKNIQYF. CDR3 DNA: TGCGCCAGCAGCCAAGATCGGGGGGTCGGACTAGCCGATTACAGACTAGCCAAAAACATTCAGTACTTC.